These T cell receptor beta chains were read from a single sample in a study of blood T cells in healthy people across ages. Each CDR3 protein is one row after TCRdb ran MiXCR on the 5' RACE reads. The sample has a few hundred thousand distinct CDR3 sequences; about 55% are singletons. Material: blood. These receptors came from a man aged 55 to 70 in good health. Both conserved end residues are part of each CDR3. Fields, in order: D gene, J gene, CDR3 length, clone size, V gene, CDR3 protein, CDR3 DNA. The D gene is left open where the match is weak. Size tells how often a clone was seen (once, few, many) or the class of an expanded clone, and some rows leave it out.

.,TRBJ2-3,14,few,TRBV11-2,CASSPEEGADTQYF,TGTGCCAGCAGCCCAGAGGAAGGGGCAGATACGCAGTATTTT
TRBD2,TRBJ2-3,18,few,TRBV7-2,CASSPQEIAGGQGDTQYF,TGTGCCAGCAGCCCCCAGGAGATAGCGGGGGGGCAAGGAGATACGCAGTATTTT
.,TRBJ2-5,15,few,TRBV30,CAWSAQATSRGTQYF,TGTGCCTGGAGTGCCCAAGCGACTAGCAGGGGGACCCAGTACTTC
.,TRBJ2-3,16,.,TRBV7-3,CASSLNPGASTDTQYF,TGTGCCAGCAGCTTAAATCCGGGAGCTAGCACAGATACGCAGTATTTT
.,TRBJ2-5,15,.,TRBV9,CASSVAGTPEDEQYF,TGTGCCAGCAGCGTAGCCGGGACGCCCGAGGATGAGCAGTACTTC
.,TRBJ2-7,14,many,TRBV7-6,CASSFTDTSYEQYF,TGTGCCAGCAGCTTCACAGATACTTCCTACGAGCAGTACTTC
.,TRBJ2-1,14,few,TRBV6-5,CASSDVGGRGEQFF,TGTGCCAGCAGTGACGTCGGGGGGCGGGGTGAGCAGTTCTTC
.,TRBJ2-3,15,.,TRBV20-1,CSAPSMGSFKDTQYF,TGCAGTGCTCCCTCGATGGGAAGCTTCAAGGATACGCAGTATTTT
TRBD1,TRBJ2-5,14,few,TRBV28,CASSLGGQGETQYF,TGTGCCAGCAGTTTAGGGGGACAGGGGGAGACCCAGTACTTC
.,TRBJ2-7,15,.,TRBV5-1,CASGVERAGLGEQYF,TGCGCCAGCGGCGTCGAGAGGGCTGGGCTGGGCGAGCAGTACTTC
.,TRBJ1-2,15,.,TRBV7-2,CASSLGVHFNYGYTF,TGTGCCAGCAGCTTAGGGGTGCACTTTAACTATGGCTACACCTTC
.,TRBJ1-6,15,.,TRBV6-1,CASSEAAVGGSPLHF,TGTGCCAGCAGTGAAGCGGCAGTGGGTGGTTCACCCCTCCACTTT
TRBD1,TRBJ2-2,15,many,TRBV20-1,CSARAGTGGTGELFF,TGCAGTGCTAGAGCCGGGACAGGGGGCACCGGGGAGCTGTTTTTT
.,TRBJ2-7,15,.,TRBV7-2,CASSLGVGINYEQYF,TGTGCCAGCAGCTTAGGAGTGGGGATCAACTACGAGCAGTACTTC
TRBD1,TRBJ2-4,14,once,TRBV28,CASSLRDRENIQYF,TGTGCCAGCAGTTTAAGGGACAGGGAAAACATTCAGTACTTC
.,TRBJ1-2,16,.,TRBV11-2,CASSFRGLALNSGYTF,TGTGCCAGCAGCTTCAGGGGCCTTGCCCTCAACTCCGGCTACACCTTC
.,TRBJ2-5,15,.,TRBV7-2,CASSLEGDTSYTQYF,TGTGCCAGCAGCTTAGAAGGGGACACCTCGTACACCCAGTACTTC
TRBD1,TRBJ2-7,15,.,TRBV12-3/TRBV12-4,CASSSPTGGQNEQYF,TGTGCCAGCAGTTCCCCGACAGGGGGCCAGAACGAGCAGTACTTC
TRBD1,TRBJ1-4,20,.,TRBV25-1,CASSEFYGQGFVTTNEKLFF,TGTGCCAGCAGTGAATTCTACGGACAGGGGTTTGTTACGACTAATGAAAAACTGTTTTTT
TRBD1,TRBJ1-5,13,.,TRBV6-6,CASIDRVNQPQHF,TGTGCCAGCATCGACAGGGTAAATCAGCCCCAGCATTTT
.,TRBJ2-1,11,few,TRBV18,CASSPLDEQFF,TGTGCCAGCTCACCCTTGGATGAGCAGTTCTTC
TRBD1,TRBJ2-5,14,.,TRBV6-5,CASSYGGQKETQYF,TGTGCCAGCAGTTACGGGGGACAGAAAGAGACCCAGTACTTC
TRBD1,TRBJ2-7,16,.,TRBV9,CASSVGIGTGGYEQYF,TGTGCCAGCAGCGTAGGTATCGGGACAGGGGGCTACGAGCAGTACTTC
.,TRBJ2-3,16,.,TRBV9,CASSAASVGGTDTQYF,TGTGCCAGCAGCGCCGCTAGCGTGGGAGGCACAGATACGCAGTATTTT
TRBD1,TRBJ2-3,15,few,TRBV12-3/TRBV12-4,CASRRGGALADTQYF,TGTGCCAGCAGACGAGGGGGCGCGCTTGCAGATACGCAGTATTTT
.,TRBJ2-7,16,many,TRBV4-1,CASSQGALGINYEQYF,TGCGCCAGCAGCCAAGGGGCCCTCGGGATAAACTACGAGCAGTACTTC
.,TRBJ2-1,16,.,TRBV10-3,CAISESTSAAYNEQFF,TGTGCCATCAGTGAGTCGACGTCAGCCGCCTACAATGAGCAGTTCTTC
TRBD2,TRBJ2-5,16,few,TRBV11-1,CASSIGTSGRQETQYF,TGTGCCAGCAGCATTGGGACTAGCGGTCGCCAAGAGACCCAGTACTTC
TRBD1,TRBJ1-4,15,.,TRBV7-2,CASSLAARGHEKLFF,TGTGCCAGCAGCTTAGCGGCCAGGGGGCATGAAAAACTGTTTTTT
.,TRBJ2-5,14,.,TRBV5-6,CASSFLAPRETQYF,TGTGCCAGCAGCTTCCTGGCGCCACGAGAGACCCAGTACTTC
TRBD2,TRBJ2-7,15,.,TRBV3-1,CASSHLSGGKYEQYF,TGTGCCAGCAGCCACCTTAGCGGGGGAAAGTACGAGCAGTACTTC
.,TRBJ2-5,15,few,TRBV30,CAWSPLRDGHNEQYF,TGTGCCTGGAGCCCTTTGCGGGACGGCCACAATGAGCAGTACTTC